One sample yielded the 21 T cell receptor beta chains listed below, sequenced in a study of shared clonotypes between healthy human individuals. Profiled with immunoSEQ multiplex PCR; TCRdb holds only in-frame clones, not every one. The table shows nearly 500,000 clones, with over 60% occurring only once. The sequenced material came from PBMCs. The source is a middle-aged woman in good health. Some clones in this sample may be carry-over from other donors' samples.

This rearrangement joins TRBV6-1 to TRBJ1-2, with D uncertain. From germline, CDR1 is MNHNS and CDR2 SASEGT. This CDR3 comprises 17 residues. Trimming took off 3 bases at V and 0 bases at J, with 17 bases between the two ends. For the CDR3, the DNA is TGTGCCAGCAGTGATGGCAGATGGAGCTGGGCTAACTATGGCTACACCTTC. Translation gives CASSDGRWSWANYGYTF.

The gene calls are TRBV27 and TRBJ2-4; 8 nucleotides match TRBD2. CDR3 length equals 15 residues. V lost 5 bases to trimming and J lost 9 bases; unmatched junction nucleotides: 12. Germline CDR1 MNHEY, CDR2 SMNVEV (reference sequence). The DNA of the CDR3 is TGTGCCAGCAGTCTGGGGGTTTCCGGGAGGGGCATTCAGTACTTC. Residues: CASSLGVSGRGIQYF.

The V and J genes are TRBV19 and TRBJ2-5; tentatively, D is TRBD1 or TRBD2 (6 bases each). V was clipped by 0 bases and J by 5 bases, with 16 bases between them. Germline V lookup: CDR1 LNHDA, CDR2 SQIVND (reference sequence). The CDR3 totals 16 residues. DNA of the CDR3: TGTGCCAGTAGTATAGAGTTCTCGGGGGCGCGGGAGACCCAGTACTTC. It translates to CASSIEFSGARETQYF.

J is TRBJ2-5 and V is TRBV6-4; TRBD1 is a possible D gene (5 bases). Between the trimmed V and J ends, which lost 4 bases and 4 bases, there was a span of 10 bases. This CDR3 has 13 amino acids. Germline V gives CDR1 MRHNA, CDR2 SNTAGT. The CDR3 DNA reads as TGTGCCAGCAGTGGCCAAAGGGGAGAGACCCAGTACTTC. It encodes CASSGQRGETQYF.

The genes are TRBV5-4 and TRBJ2-1; 9 nucleotides align to TRBD2. Germline trimming cut 0 bases from V and 9 bases from J; bases unmatched to any gene: 7. The germline CDR1 and CDR2 sequences are SGHNT and YYREEE (reference sequence). The CDR3 contains 15 residues. The CDR3 reads CASSLGGLAGTEQFF. The CDR3 DNA sequence: TGTGCCAGCAGCTTGGGGGGACTAGCTGGTACTGAGCAGTTCTTC.

This chain uses TRBV7-3 with TRBJ2-7; D may correspond to TRBD1 or TRBD2 (6 bases each). V lost 9 bases and J lost 1, with 19 bases in between. The CDR3 length is 15 residues. CDR1 SGHTA and CDR2 FQGTGA come from the germline V gene. Here the CDR3 reads CARRSLTGTSYEQYF. The CDR3 DNA sequence: TGTGCCAGGCGATCTCTTACAGGGACTTCCTACGAGCAGTACTTC.

Comments on this clone: This is likely an artifact of a read error, given a far larger clone one base away. The same CDR3 can be traced to other DNA sequences in this sample. The chain links TRBV30 to TRBJ2-2; no firm D call. Germline V gives CDR1 GTSNPN, CDR2 SVGIG (reference sequence). The CDR3 totals 14 residues. CDR3 sequence reads: CAWSLGPNTGELFF. Here the CDR3 DNA reads TGCGCCTGGAGTCTCGGACCAAACACCGGGGAGCTGTTTTTT.

Only a few counts were recorded for this clone. CDR3 bases: TGTGCCAGCAGCTTGGGGACAGGGGTTGAGGACACTGAAGCTTTCTTT. Its translation: CASSLGTGVEDTEAFF. This chain connects TRBV7-3 to TRBJ1-1; 10 bases are a match to TRBD1. Per the germline V gene, CDR1 is SGHTA and CDR2 is FQGTGA. The CDR3 extends over 16 amino acids. The V segment lost 3 bases and the J segment 3 bases; nucleotides outside the gene matches: 7.

Points on this clone: Compared with germline, one end of the junction differs, possibly owing to a read error. The V and J genes are TRBV30 and TRBJ2-1; the match to TRBD1 covers 9 bases. The CDR3 length is 17 residues. The V gene's germline CDR1 is GTSNPN and CDR2 SVGIG (reference sequence). The CDR3 sequence is CAWGVPTGQGFYNEQFF. In DNA form, the CDR3 reads TGTGCCTGGGGTGTACCAACCGGACAGGGGTTCTACAATGAGCAGTTCTTC.

The rearrangement uses TRBV5-4 and TRBJ2-1; D call uncertain. This CDR3 region has 14 residues. Germline V lookup: CDR1 SGHNT, CDR2 YYREEE (reference sequence). V was trimmed by 2 bases and J by 8 bases, leaving 14 bases between them. The CDR3 sequence: CASSFKLYLDEQFF. CDR3 nucleotides: TGTGCCAGCAGCTTTAAACTCTATCTAGATGAGCAGTTCTTC.

This clone was seen at least ten times. This chain links TRBV6-1 with TRBJ2-2; possibly TRBD1 or TRBD2 for D (5 bases each). CDR1 is MNHNS, CDR2 SASEGT, per germline. V was clipped by 3 bases and J by 4 bases, with 15 bases between them. The CDR3 length is 16 residues. The CDR3 coding sequence is TGTGCCAGCAGTGATACACCCGGGACGAGCACCGGGGAGCTGTTTTTT. Translation gives CASSDTPGTSTGELFF.

The V call is TRBV2, the J call TRBJ1-5; TRBD1 matches 7 bases. With 4 bases clipped from V and 6 bases from J, the junction kept 9 bases outside the gene matches. This CDR3 comprises 15 residues. Germline V gives CDR1 SNHLY, CDR2 FYNNEI. In DNA form, the CDR3 reads TGTGCCAGCAGTGGCCAGGGGGTCGAGAGTCAGCCCCAGCATTTT. This encodes CASSGQGVESQPQHF.

The gene calls are TRBV19 and TRBJ2-5; D call uncertain. The CDR3 is 13 amino acids. V gave up 0 bases and J gave up 5 bases, with 7 bases separating them. Germline V CDR1 and CDR2: LNHDA, SQIVND (reference sequence). This CDR3 is CASSIDWRETQYF. The CDR3 DNA follows: TGTGCCAGTAGTATAGATTGGCGGGAGACCCAGTACTTC. Drawing the rest from reference TRBV19 and TRBJ2-5, the complete variable domain is DGGITQSPKYLFRKEGQNVTLSCEQNLNHDAMYWYRQDPGQGLRLIYYSQIVNDFQKGDIAEGYSVSREKKESFPLTVTSAQKNPTAFYLCASSIDWRETQYFGPGTRLLVL.

This clone was observed a single time. The chain couples TRBV14 to TRBJ1-1; D not certain. Germline CDR1 SGHDN, CDR2 FVKESK. CDR3 length: 12 residues. The V end lost 1 base, the J end lost 3 bases, and 3 bases lay between the germline ends. CDR3 sequence (DNA): TGTGCCAGCAGCCAAGTGTACACTGAAGCTTTCTTT. Translated, it gives CASSQVYTEAFF.

The rearrangement uses TRBV6-1 and TRBJ2-1, with a possible D match to TRBD1 (6 bases). Trimming removed 7 bases at V and 9 bases at J, with 16 bases between. The CDR3 sequence is 13 residues long. Germline assignment: CDR1 MNHNS and CDR2 SASEGT. CDR3 nucleotides: TGTGCCAGCAATGGTCGGGACATGGGTGAGCAGTTCTTC. Encoded protein: CASNGRDMGEQFF.

The rearrangement links TRBV27 to TRBJ2-5, with 10 bases fitting TRBD1. The V gene end was trimmed by 5 bases and the J gene end by 7 bases; junction bases not matched to a gene: 19. Germline CDR1 and CDR2: MNHEY and SMNVEV (reference sequence). The CDR3 spans 18 residues. CDR3 residues: CASSRATGGARELGTQYF. In nucleotides, the CDR3 is TGTGCCAGCAGTAGAGCGACAGGGGGCGCGAGGGAACTGGGGACCCAGTACTTC.

This clone was found many times. V usage is TRBV6-4 and J usage is TRBJ2-1, with 9 bases aligning to TRBD2. Per the germline V gene, CDR1 is MRHNA and CDR2 is SNTAGT. V gave up 3 bases and J gave up 2 bases; unmatched junction bases: 2. CDR3 length: 15 amino acids. The CDR3 sequence is CASSEAGGPYNEQFF. DNA for the CDR3: TGTGCCAGCAGTGAGGCGGGAGGGCCCTACAATGAGCAGTTCTTC.

This rearrangement joins TRBV7-9 to TRBJ2-1, with TRBD1 identical over 9 bases. V lost 5 bases, J lost 2 bases, and 16 bases stayed unmatched. The germline gives CDR1 SEHNR, CDR2 FQNEAQ (reference sequence). The CDR3 covers 19 residues. The CDR3: CASSLPGTGLPLAYNEQFF. For the CDR3, the DNA is TGTGCCAGCAGCCTACCCGGGACAGGGCTCCCCTTGGCCTACAATGAGCAGTTCTTC.

In this sample, this clone turned up once. The chain employs TRBV19 and TRBJ2-1, with D maybe TRBD2 (6 bases). Germline values: CDR1 LNHDA, CDR2 SQIVND (reference sequence). There are 14 residues in the CDR3. Trimming took 3 bases from V and 8 from J, leaving 14 bases between them. CDR3: CASSMGGPGYEQFF. For the CDR3, the DNA is TGTGCCAGTAGTATGGGAGGACCCGGCTATGAGCAGTTCTTC.

The chain recombines TRBV9 with TRBJ2-2, with 7 bases matching TRBD2. The CDR3 has 15 residues. Germline V gives CDR1 SGDLS, CDR2 YYNGEE. J gave up 1 base and V 0 bases, and 0 bases lay outside the gene matches. Written as DNA, the CDR3 is TGTGCCAGCAGCGTAGGCGGGGGGAACACCGGGGAGCTGTTTTTT. Translated: CASSVGGGNTGELFF. Combining the CDR3 with reference TRBV9 and TRBJ2-2 gives the whole variable domain DSGVTQTPKHLITATGQRVTLRCSPRSGDLSVYWYQQSLDQGLQFLIQYYNGEERAKGNILERFSAQQFPDLHSELNLSSLELGDSALYFCASSVGGGNTGELFFGEGSRLTVL.

The genes are TRBV2 and TRBJ2-3, with D possibly being TRBD2 (5 bases). Per the germline V gene, CDR1 is SNHLY and CDR2 is FYNNEI. This CDR3 is built from 17 residues. With 6 bases removed from V and 2 bases from J, the gap between germline ends came to 21 bases. The CDR3 region is CASRRERWSNNTDTQYF. In nucleotides, the CDR3 is TGTGCCAGCAGAAGGGAGAGATGGTCAAATAACACAGATACGCAGTATTTT.